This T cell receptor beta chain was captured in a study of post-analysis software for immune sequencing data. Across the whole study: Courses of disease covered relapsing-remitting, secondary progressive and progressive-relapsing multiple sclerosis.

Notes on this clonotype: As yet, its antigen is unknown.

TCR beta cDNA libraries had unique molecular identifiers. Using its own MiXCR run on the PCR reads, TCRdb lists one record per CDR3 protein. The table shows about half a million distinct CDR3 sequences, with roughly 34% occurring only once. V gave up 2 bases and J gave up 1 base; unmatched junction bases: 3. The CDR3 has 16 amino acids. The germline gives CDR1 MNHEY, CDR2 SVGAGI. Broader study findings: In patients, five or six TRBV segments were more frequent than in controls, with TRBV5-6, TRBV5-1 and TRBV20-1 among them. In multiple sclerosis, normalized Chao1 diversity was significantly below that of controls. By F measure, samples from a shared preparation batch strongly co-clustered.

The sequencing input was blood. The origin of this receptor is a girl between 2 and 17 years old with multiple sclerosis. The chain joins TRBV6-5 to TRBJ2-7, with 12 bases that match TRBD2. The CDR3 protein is CASSYTTSGGSYEQYF. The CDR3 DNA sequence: TGTGCCAGCAGTTACACTACTAGCGGGGGGTCCTACGAGCAGTACTTC.